The rows below give T cell receptor beta chains drawn from one sample of a study of T cells in Graves' hyperthyroidism and ophthalmopathy. Each CDR3 protein gets one entry after TCRdb re-called the multiplex PCR reads with MiXCR. In the table there are a few hundred thousand distinct CDR3 sequences, roughly 46% of which are singletons. Source material: peripheral blood or thyroid tissue (not recorded which). These receptors all come from a young woman with Graves' hyperthyroidism. CDR3s include the opening cysteine and the closing phenylalanine or tryptophan. Fields, in order: clone size, J gene, V gene, D gene, CDR3 DNA, CDR3 protein. A D gene is named only where the DNA matches it firmly. For some rows the clone size is stated as once, few or many, or as a class when expanded; others skip it.

many,TRBJ1-1,TRBV11-3,NA,TGTGCCAGCAGCTCTAGGGGAGAGCTAGCTGAAGCTTTCTTT,CASSSRGELAEAFF
NA,TRBJ2-7,TRBV5-5,NA,TGTGCCAGCAGCTTGGCCAACTGGGGACGGACCTACGAGCAGTACTTC,CASSLANWGRTYEQYF
NA,TRBJ1-2,TRBV29-1,NA,TGCAGCGTTTTGTCCCTGGGTAGGCATGTGAATGGCTACACCTTC,CSVLSLGRHVNGYTF
NA,TRBJ2-7,TRBV20-1,NA,TGCAGTGCTGAACAACTTGGTAGCTCCTACGAGCAGTACTTC,CSAEQLGSSYEQYF
NA,TRBJ1-2,TRBV7-8,NA,TGTGCCAGCGGTGAACTAGCGGCCTACACCTTC,CASGELAAYTF
NA,TRBJ1-1,TRBV29-1,NA,TGCAGCAGCTTTTCCTCGAACACTGAAGCTTTCTTT,CSSFSSNTEAFF
NA,TRBJ2-3,TRBV12-3/TRBV12-4,TRBD2,TGTGCCAGCAGCCCTCGGACTAGCGGGAGACCAGATACGCAGTATTTT,CASSPRTSGRPDTQYF
many,TRBJ1-2,TRBV24-1,NA,TGTGCCACCAGTGATTTTCATGGCTACACCTTC,CATSDFHGYTF
many,TRBJ2-5,TRBV7-9,TRBD2,TGTGCCAGCAGAAAGGCGGGGGAAACCCAGTACTTC,CASRKAGETQYF
many,TRBJ2-5,TRBV6-5,NA,TGTGCCAGCAGGCTGGCGGGGAGGAGGGAGACCCAGTACTTC,CASRLAGRRETQYF
NA,TRBJ2-5,TRBV20-1,NA,TGCAGTGCTAGAAAGGGGACGCCGCAAGAGACCCAGTACTTC,CSARKGTPQETQYF
NA,TRBJ1-2,TRBV29-1,NA,TGCAGCGCCAGCAGTCCAGACAGGTTCGGCTACACCTTC,CSASSPDRFGYTF
NA,TRBJ1-2,TRBV19,NA,TGTGTTAGCCGTCAGAGTGGAGGGGGGCATGGCTACACCTTC,CVSRQSGGGHGYTF
many,TRBJ2-7,TRBV12-3/TRBV12-4,TRBD2,TGTGCCAGCAGTGCATATTCGCTAGCGGGAACCTACGAGCAGTACTTC,CASSAYSLAGTYEQYF
many,TRBJ1-1,TRBV4-1,NA,TGCGCCAGCAGCCACAACACTGAAGCTTTCTTT,CASSHNTEAFF
NA,TRBJ2-7,TRBV6-5,NA,TGTGCCAGCAGTTTAATTCAGGGGAGTAGAATCTACGAGCAGTACTTC,CASSLIQGSRIYEQYF
few,TRBJ2-7,TRBV12-5,TRBD1,TGTGCTAGTGGTTTGCCCCCAACCAGCCAGGGGGCACTAAACGAGCAGTACTTC,CASGLPPTSQGALNEQYF
many,TRBJ1-1,TRBV6-5,TRBD1,TGTGCCGCCTGGGGAACAGGGGACACTGAAGCTTTCTTT,CAAWGTGDTEAFF
few,TRBJ2-1,TRBV7-3,NA,TGTGCCAGCAGCCTCAGCGGAGGCCATGAGCAGTTCTTC,CASSLSGGHEQFF
NA,TRBJ2-7,TRBV2,NA,TGTGCCACCTCCAAAGGGGGAGGCTACAATGAGCAGTACTTC,CATSKGGGYNEQYF
NA,TRBJ1-2,TRBV15,NA,TGTGCCACCAGCAGAGGCGGCGCTAGCTCTGGGGCTGGCTACACCTTC,CATSRGGASSGAGYTF
NA,TRBJ2-7,TRBV7-9,TRBD2,TGTGCCAGCAGTATCGGGACTAGCGGGAGTACAGTCAACGAGCAGTACTTC,CASSIGTSGSTVNEQYF
many,TRBJ2-5,TRBV2,NA,TGTGCCAGCAGGCCTGGACAGCAAGAGACCCAGTACTTC,CASRPGQQETQYF
many,TRBJ1-5,TRBV19,NA,TGTGCCAGTAGGGAGTCGACAGGACTTTATAGCAATCAGCCCCAGCATTTT,CASRESTGLYSNQPQHF
many,TRBJ2-5,TRBV20-1,TRBD2,TGCAGTGCTTCGGGACTAGCGGGGAAGGGGGGAGAGACCCAGTACTTC,CSASGLAGKGGETQYF
many,TRBJ1-1,TRBV13,NA,TGTGCCAGCAGCCCTACTGGGCAGAAAGAAGCTTTCTTT,CASSPTGQKEAFF
NA,TRBJ1-2,TRBV25-1,NA,TGTGCCAGCAGTGCTACCCGGGACGTCTATGGCTACACCTTC,CASSATRDVYGYTF
NA,TRBJ1-2,TRBV20-1,NA,TGCAGTGCTAGACAGGGGTGGGGGCTTGGCTACACCTTC,CSARQGWGLGYTF
NA,TRBJ2-5,TRBV12-3/TRBV12-4,NA,TGTGCCAGCAGTTTCCGTCAGGTAGATCAGCCCCAGTACTTC,CASSFRQVDQPQYF
once,TRBJ2-7,TRBV2,TRBD1,TGTGCCAGCAGGGGACAGGGGAATCAGCCCCAGCAGTACTTC,CASRGQGNQPQQYF
NA,TRBJ1-5,TRBV19,NA,TGTGCCACTCGGCCCCAGCATTTT,CATRPQHF
few,TRBJ1-5,TRBV27,NA,TGTGCCAGCCATTTAGGTCGTGACAGAGGGATCGGGCCCCAGCATTTT,CASHLGRDRGIGPQHF
many,TRBJ2-1,TRBV7-9,TRBD2,TGTGCCAGCAGCATAGGAGGGGACTACTCCTACAATGAGCAGTTCTTC,CASSIGGDYSYNEQFF
few,TRBJ1-1,TRBV12-3/TRBV12-4,NA,TGTGCCAGCAGTTTGAGTCCTCCGGTCACTGAAGCTTTCTTT,CASSLSPPVTEAFF
NA,TRBJ2-5,TRBV7-7,NA,TGTGCCAGCAGCAAGGGTCAGGGGAGCCAAGAGACCCAGTACTTC,CASSKGQGSQETQYF
NA,TRBJ2-5,TRBV7-2,TRBD2,TGTGCCAGCAGCGATAGAGCGGGGGGCTGGCTCTTC,CASSDRAGGWLF
few,TRBJ1-6,TRBV30,NA,TGTGCCTGGAGTCCGGGGAATAATTCACCCCTCCACTTT,CAWSPGNNSPLHF
many,TRBJ1-5,TRBV24-1,NA,TGTGCCACCGGGGGGGCAGATCAGCCCCAGCATTTT,CATGGADQPQHF
few,TRBJ2-1,TRBV2,TRBD1,TGTGCCAGCGGGGGACAGTTGATCTACACCAATGAGCAGTTCTTC,CASGGQLIYTNEQFF
NA,TRBJ1-4,TRBV10-3,NA,TGTGCCATCAGTGAGTCTGGGGGAGGTGAAAAACTGTTTTTT,CAISESGGGEKLFF
few,TRBJ1-4,TRBV5-1,NA,TGCGCCAGCAGCTCTACAATCCGGGCGGGAGCTAATGAAAAACTGTTTTTT,CASSSTIRAGANEKLFF
NA,TRBJ1-3,TRBV27,NA,TGTGCCAGCACCCTCAGAGGAAACACCATATATTTT,CASTLRGNTIYF
many,TRBJ2-5,TRBV7-2,NA,TGTGCCAGCAGCTCCGGAGGGGCACAAGAGACCCAGTACTTC,CASSSGGAQETQYF
many,TRBJ1-1,TRBV20-1,NA,TGCAGTGCTAGAGATCCTCAATCGGGCACTGAAGCTTTCTTT,CSARDPQSGTEAFF
many,TRBJ2-2,TRBV20-1,TRBD2,TGCAGTGCTAGACTAGCGGGAGACACCGGGGAGCTGTTTTTT,CSARLAGDTGELFF